Listed below are T cell receptor beta chains from one sample, sequenced in a study of vaccination and CD4 T cells after COVID-19. TCRdb re-derived calls from the PCR reads in MiXCR, one entry per CDR3 protein. The sample has roughly 20,000 distinct CDR3 sequences; approximately 63% are singletons. Which antigens these TCRs recognize remains unknown. Sample: CD4+ T cells from blood, cultured in vitro. The receptor set was obtained from a human donor who had recovered from COVID-19. The CDR3 runs from the conserved cysteine through the conserved F or W. D genes are given only for firm matches. The size of a clone is reported for some rows only, either as once, few or many, or as a class for expanded clones.

clone size	D gene	V gene	CDR3 length	J gene	CDR3 DNA	CDR3 protein
-	-	TRBV7-8	14	TRBJ1-5	TGTGCCAGCAGCTTCGTCCGAGGCAATCAGCCCCAGCATTTT	CASSFVRGNQPQHF
-	TRBD1	TRBV27	15	TRBJ2-7	TGTGCCAGCAGCGAAAAAACGGGGCACAGGGGCGAGCAGTACTTC	CASSEKTGHRGEQYF
-	-	TRBV24-1	14	TRBJ2-5	TGTGCCACCAGTGACCCCAGGGGGAGGGAGACCCAGTACTTC	CATSDPRGRETQYF
-	-	TRBV6-2/TRBV6-3	16	TRBJ1-6	TGTGCCAGCAGTTTGGCTCCGTCTACGGCCTCCTCACCCCTCCACTTT	CASSLAPSTASSPLHF
few	TRBD2	TRBV20-1	15	TRBJ2-2	TGCAGTGCTAGGGCTAACCTGCGGGAGGTCGGGGAGCTGTTTTTT	CSARANLREVGELFF
-	TRBD2	TRBV12-3/TRBV12-4	17	TRBJ2-7	TGTGCCAGCACCCCCTCCGGGACTAGCGGGAGTCGGGACGAGCAGTACTTC	CASTPSGTSGSRDEQYF
-	-	TRBV7-9	14	TRBJ2-7	TGTGCCAGCAGCAAAACAGGAATCTCCTACGAGCAGTACTTC	CASSKTGISYEQYF
-	-	TRBV12-3/TRBV12-4	14	TRBJ1-5	TGTGCCAGCAGTCTGGGGGGTGGATACCAGCCCCAGCATTTT	CASSLGGGYQPQHF
-	-	TRBV21-1	16	TRBJ1-5	TGTGCCAGCAGCAAAGGGCGGCAGGAGGGCAATCAGCCCCAGCATTTT	CASSKGRQEGNQPQHF
once	-	TRBV6-1	15	TRBJ1-5	TGTGCCAGCTTGGGGGGGGGTTATAGCAATCAGCCCCAGCATTTT	CASLGGGYSNQPQHF
-	-	TRBV7-9	13	TRBJ2-1	TGTGCCAGCAGCCCACCTACTGGTGTTGAGCAGTTCTTC	CASSPPTGVEQFF
-	TRBD1	TRBV11-3	15	TRBJ1-2	TGTGCCAGCAGCTCTCGACAGGGTTCTAACTATGGCTACACCTTC	CASSSRQGSNYGYTF